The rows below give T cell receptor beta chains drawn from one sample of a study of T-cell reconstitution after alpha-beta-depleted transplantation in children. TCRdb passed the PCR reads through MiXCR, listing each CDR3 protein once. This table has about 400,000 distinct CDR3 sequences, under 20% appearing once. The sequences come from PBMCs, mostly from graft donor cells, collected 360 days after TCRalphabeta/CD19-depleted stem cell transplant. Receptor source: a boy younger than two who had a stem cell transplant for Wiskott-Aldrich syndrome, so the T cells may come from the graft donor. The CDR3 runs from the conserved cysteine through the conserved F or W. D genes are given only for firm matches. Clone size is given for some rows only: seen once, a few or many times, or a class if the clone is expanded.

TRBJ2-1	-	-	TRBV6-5	CASSYGALSGYNEQFF	TGTGCCAGCAGTTACGGGGCATTGTCGGGTTACAATGAGCAGTTCTTC
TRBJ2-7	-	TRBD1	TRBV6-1	CASRTPGGWDRGEQYF	TGTGCCAGCAGGACACCAGGGGGATGGGATAGAGGGGAGCAGTACTTC
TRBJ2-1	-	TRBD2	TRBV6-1	CASSRTSGNYNEQFF	TGTGCCAGCAGTCGGACTAGCGGGAACTACAATGAGCAGTTCTTC
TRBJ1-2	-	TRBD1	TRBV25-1	CASSRDRVGGYTF	TGTGCCAGCAGTCGCGACAGGGTCGGTGGCTACACCTTC
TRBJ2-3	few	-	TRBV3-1	CASSQVGHLLDTQYF	TGTGCCAGCAGCCAAGTCGGGCACCTTCTAGATACGCAGTATTTT
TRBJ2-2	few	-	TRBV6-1	CASSRSPAGTGELFF	TGTGCCAGCAGTCGGTCCCCGGCTGGGACCGGGGAGCTGTTTTTT
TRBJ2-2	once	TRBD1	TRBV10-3	CAISKGDRGAPGELFF	TGTGCCATCAGTAAGGGGGACAGGGGAGCGCCCGGGGAGCTGTTTTTT
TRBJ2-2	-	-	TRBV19	CASSPGRTGELFF	TGTGCCAGTAGTCCAGGGCGCACCGGGGAGCTGTTTTTT
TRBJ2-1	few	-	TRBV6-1	CASTRGWADSYNEQFF	TGTGCCAGCACCCGAGGGTGGGCAGACTCCTACAATGAGCAGTTCTTC
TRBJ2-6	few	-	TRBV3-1	CASSRLAGTTSGANVLTF	TGTGCCAGCAGCCGCCTGGCAGGTACTACCTCTGGGGCCAACGTCCTGACTTTC
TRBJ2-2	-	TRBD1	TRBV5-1	CASSTSTGSSTGELFF	TGCGCCAGCAGCACCTCGACAGGGAGTAGCACCGGGGAGCTGTTTTTT
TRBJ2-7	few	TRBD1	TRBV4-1	CASSKDRDRGLKQYF	TGCGCCAGCAGCAAAGACCGGGACAGGGGGCTCAAGCAGTACTTC
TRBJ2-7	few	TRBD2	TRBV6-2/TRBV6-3	CASSVLAGIGEQYF	TGTGCCAGCAGTGTGCTAGCGGGAATCGGCGAGCAGTACTTC
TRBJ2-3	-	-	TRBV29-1	CSVAKGADTQYF	TGCAGCGTTGCCAAGGGGGCAGATACGCAGTATTTT
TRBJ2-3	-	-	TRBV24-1	CATRDTGTDTQYF	TGTGCCACCCGGGACACGGGCACAGATACGCAGTATTTT
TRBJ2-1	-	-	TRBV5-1	CASSLVVWQGLYNEQFF	TGCGCCAGCAGCTTGGTAGTTTGGCAGGGCCTATACAATGAGCAGTTCTTC
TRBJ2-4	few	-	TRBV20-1	CSARGVGISNIQYF	TGCAGTGCTAGAGGAGTCGGGATTTCAAACATTCAGTACTTC
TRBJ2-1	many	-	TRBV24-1	CATSGESRYNEQFF	TGTGCCACCAGTGGTGAGTCACGTTACAATGAGCAGTTCTTC
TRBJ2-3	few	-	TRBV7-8	CASRQGSTDTQYF	TGTGCCAGCAGGCAGGGAAGCACAGATACGCAGTATTTT
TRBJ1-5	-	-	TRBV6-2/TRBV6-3	CASRTLRGSSNQPQHF	TGTGCCAGCAGGACATTAAGGGGGTCGAGCAATCAGCCCCAGCATTTT
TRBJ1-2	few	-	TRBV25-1	CASIHYGYTF	TGTGCCAGCATTCACTATGGCTACACCTTC
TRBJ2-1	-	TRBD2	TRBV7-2	CASSFMWASGRNEQFF	TGTGCCAGCAGCTTCATGTGGGCTAGCGGGAGGAATGAGCAGTTCTTC
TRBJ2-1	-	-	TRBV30	CAWSPFSEQFF	TGTGCCTGGAGTCCATTCAGTGAGCAGTTCTTC
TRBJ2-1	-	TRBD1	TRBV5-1	CASSLGGGTGQGRNEQFF	TGCGCCAGCAGCTTGGGTGGCGGTACGGGACAGGGGAGAAATGAGCAGTTCTTC
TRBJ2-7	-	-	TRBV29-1	CSVLGTVSSYEQYF	TGCAGCGTTTTAGGGACGGTGAGCTCCTACGAGCAGTACTTC
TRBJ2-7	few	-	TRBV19	CASSIGQSYEQYF	TGTGCCAGTAGTATCGGCCAGAGCTACGAGCAGTACTTC
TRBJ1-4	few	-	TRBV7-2	CASSLGSPGALEKLFF	TGTGCCAGCAGCTTAGGAAGTCCAGGGGCGTTGGAAAAACTGTTTTTT
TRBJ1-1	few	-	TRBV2	CASNPLENTEAFF	TGTGCCAGCAATCCGCTGGAGAACACTGAAGCTTTCTTT
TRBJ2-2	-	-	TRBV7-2	CASSLGNAGELFF	TGTGCCAGCAGCTTAGGGAACGCCGGGGAGCTGTTTTTT
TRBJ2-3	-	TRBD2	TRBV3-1	CASSQDGSRRAGGRRDTQYF	TGTGCCAGCAGCCAAGATGGTTCAAGAAGGGCGGGAGGGCGAAGAGATACGCAGTATTTT
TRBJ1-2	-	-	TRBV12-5	CASGTGLDYGYTF	TGTGCTAGTGGTACAGGGTTGGACTATGGCTACACCTTC
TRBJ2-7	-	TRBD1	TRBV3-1	CASSQEDRGGEQYF	TGTGCCAGCAGCCAAGAAGACAGGGGTGGCGAGCAGTACTTC
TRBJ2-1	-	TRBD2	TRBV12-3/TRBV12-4	CASNFLAGELVLENEQFF	TGTGCCAGCAACTTTCTAGCGGGAGAACTTGTATTAGAGAATGAGCAGTTCTTC
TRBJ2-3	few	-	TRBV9	CASSVVGWITDTQYF	TGTGCCAGCAGCGTAGTTGGGTGGATCACAGATACGCAGTATTTT
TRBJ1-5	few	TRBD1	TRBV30	CAWSAGTGLQPQHF	TGTGCCTGGAGTGCCGGGACAGGGCTCCAGCCCCAGCATTTT
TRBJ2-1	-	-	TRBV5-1	CASSHWTVYNEQFF	TGCGCCAGCAGCCACTGGACAGTTTACAATGAGCAGTTCTTC
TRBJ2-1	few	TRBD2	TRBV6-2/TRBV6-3	CASSYYLKADILAGGRYEQFF	TGTGCCAGCAGTTACTACCTCAAAGCCGACATCCTAGCGGGAGGGCGCTATGAGCAGTTCTTC
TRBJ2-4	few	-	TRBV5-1	CASSLGEWDAGSKNIQYF	TGCGCCAGCAGCTTGGGAGAATGGGACGCCGGTTCCAAAAACATTCAGTACTTC
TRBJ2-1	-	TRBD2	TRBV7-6	CASSSGLAGGLEQFF	TGTGCCAGCAGCTCGGGACTAGCGGGAGGTCTGGAGCAGTTCTTC
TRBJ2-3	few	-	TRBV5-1	CASSLPSSTDTQYF	TGCGCCAGCAGCTTGCCTTCTAGCACAGATACGCAGTATTTT
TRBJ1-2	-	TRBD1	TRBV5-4	CASSLGSQGATGYTF	TGTGCCAGCAGCTTGGGGTCCCAGGGGGCGACTGGCTACACCTTC
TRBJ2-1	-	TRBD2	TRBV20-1	CSASSGAYNEQFF	TGCAGTGCCAGTAGCGGGGCCTACAATGAGCAGTTCTTC
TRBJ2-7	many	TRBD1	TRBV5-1	CASSRTGSSYEQYF	TGTGCCAGCAGCCGGACAGGGAGCTCCTACGAGCAGTACTTC
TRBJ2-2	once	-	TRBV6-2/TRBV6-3	CASSPSRTGELFF	TGTGCCAGCAGCCCAAGCAGGACCGGGGAGCTGTTTTTT
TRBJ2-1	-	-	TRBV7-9	CASSFRQAHNEQFF	TGTGCCAGCAGCTTTAGACAGGCTCACAATGAGCAGTTCTTC
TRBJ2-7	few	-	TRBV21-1	CASSNDSGGSYEQYF	TGTGCCAGCAGCAATGATAGCGGGGGATCCTACGAGCAGTACTTC
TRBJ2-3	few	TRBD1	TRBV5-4	CASRPGQVGDTQYF	TGTGCCAGCAGGCCGGGACAGGTGGGGGATACGCAGTATTTT
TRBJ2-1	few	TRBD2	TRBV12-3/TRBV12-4	CASSWGLAGGPGEQFF	TGTGCCAGCAGTTGGGGACTAGCGGGGGGGCCGGGTGAGCAGTTCTTC